This T cell receptor beta chain was found in a study of T cell changes during pregnancy in multiple sclerosis. The J segment lost 3 bases and the V segment lost 3 bases, leaving 8 bases of the junction unmatched. This CDR3 contains 15 residues. Germline values: CDR1 SGHKS, CDR2 YYEKEE (reference sequence). Libraries were prepared by immunoSEQ multiplex PCR; TCRdb keeps only in-frame clonotypes and omits some of them. The table includes 45,000 to 75,000 clones, 80% to 95% detected once. The clonotype was recovered from a female donor with multiple sclerosis, enrolled in a pregnancy study. The sample here was peripheral blood, taken in the first trimester of pregnancy. The rearrangement links TRBV5-5 to TRBJ1-2, with 7 nucleotides matching TRBD1. The CDR3 DNA is TGTGCCAGCAGCTCCCCGTTAGGGGGCTACTATGGCTACACCTTC. Translation gives CASSSPLGGYYGYTF. Using reference TRBV5-5 and TRBJ1-2 for the parts outside the CDR3, the full variable domain is DAGVTQSPTHLIKTRGQQVTLRCSPISGHKSVSWYQQVLGQGPQFIFQYYEKEERGRGNFPDRFSARQFPNYSSELNVNALLLGDSALYLCASSSPLGGYYGYTFGSGTRLTVV.